The 9 T cell receptor beta chains below come from one sample, sequenced in a study of blood T cell repertoires in COVID-19. Here immunoSEQ multiplex PCR was the method, and the copy in TCRdb shows in-frame clones only, minus some. Among 300,000 or so clones listed, around 88% were seen once. Material for sequencing was peripheral blood. The receptor source for this set is a woman aged 25 to 39 who had recovered from COVID-19.

V usage is TRBV2 and J usage is TRBJ2-3, with D possibly TRBD2 on 5 matching bases. CDR1 SNHLY and CDR2 FYNNEI come from the germline V gene. The CDR3 has 15 amino acids. V was clipped by 4 bases and J by 4 bases, with 15 bases between them. CDR3 nucleotide sequence: TGTGCCAGCAGTGCTTGGCGGGTCGGGTCAGATACGCAGTATTTT. Its translation: CASSAWRVGSDTQYF.

The chain couples TRBV4-1 to TRBJ1-6, with D possibly being TRBD1 (6 bases). CDR1 MGHRA and CDR2 YSYEKL come from the germline V gene. The V gene lost 0 bases and the J gene lost 6 bases, with 18 bases spanning the gap. This CDR3 contains 18 residues. CDR3 DNA: TGCGCCAGCAGCCAAGATAGGACAGAAGGTTTCCCTAATTCACCCCTCCACTTT. This gives the protein CASSQDRTEGFPNSPLHF.

The V gene is TRBV29-1, the J gene TRBJ2-3, with 9 bases fitting TRBD1. Germline CDR1 is SQVTM and CDR2 is ANQGSEA. This CDR3 contains 14 residues. Losses at the gene ends were 6 bases for V and 1 base for J; bases not matched to a gene: 5. The CDR3 region is CSVNRDRGTDTQYF. The DNA of the CDR3 is TGCAGCGTGAACCGGGACAGGGGCACAGATACGCAGTATTTT.

The rearrangement links TRBV5-1 to TRBJ2-7; a possible D gene is TRBD1 (6 bases). CDR1 and CDR2 from the germline V gene are SGHRS and YFSETQ. The CDR3 is 15 amino acids. The germline V and J ends were trimmed by 1 base and 3 bases, with 14 bases remaining between them. DNA of the CDR3: TGCGCCAGCAGCTTGACCTCCGGGACACACTACGAGCAGTACTTC. As protein: CASSLTSGTHYEQYF.

The V gene is TRBV7-9, the J gene TRBJ2-7, with 13 bases matching TRBD2. CDR1 and CDR2 from the germline V gene are SEHNR and FQNEAQ (reference sequence). CDR3 size: 16 residues. V gave up 5 bases and J gave up 3 bases; unmatched junction bases: 7. Here the CDR3 reads CASSPRLAGGNYEQYF. DNA of the CDR3: TGTGCCAGCAGCCCCCGACTAGCGGGGGGTAACTACGAGCAGTACTTC.

The chain links TRBV2 to TRBJ2-5; TRBD2 matches at 11 bases. The CDR3 contains 16 residues. The junction had 7 bases not matched to a gene; V was cut back by 6 bases and J by 1 base. Germline-derived CDR1 and CDR2 are SNHLY and FYNNEI. CDR3 loop: CASRTSGTSGQETQYF. In nucleotides, the CDR3 is TGTGCCAGCAGGACTTCCGGGACTAGCGGCCAAGAGACCCAGTACTTC.

The chain uses TRBV5-1 and TRBJ1-2; D gene uncertain. V gave up 4 bases and J gave up 2 bases, with 21 bases separating them. The CDR3 is 17 residues long. The germline V gene has CDR1 SGHRS and CDR2 YFSETQ. The DNA for the CDR3 is TGCGCCAGCAGCCCCCAAGGAGGGTCGACGAGGAACTATGGCTACACCTTC. It codes for CASSPQGGSTRNYGYTF.

With regard to this clone: The same CDR3 arises from other DNA sequences in this sample as well. V is TRBV6-5 and J is TRBJ1-1; no definite D call. CDR1 is MNHEY, CDR2 SVGAGI, per germline. This CDR3 has 11 amino acids. V was pared by 6 bases and J by 5 bases, with 7 bases between. The CDR3 sequence is CASSPGTEAFF. The CDR3 bases are TGTGCCAGCAGCCCGGGGACTGAAGCTTTCTTT.

This chain uses TRBV19 with TRBJ1-5; 8 bases agree with TRBD1. CDR1 LNHDA and CDR2 SQIVND come from the germline V gene (reference sequence). V gave up 5 bases and J gave up 7 bases; unmatched junction bases: 10. The CDR3 sequence is 15 residues long. CDR3: CASSPTGVANQPQHF. In DNA, the CDR3 is TGTGCCAGTAGTCCGACAGGGGTGGCCAACCAGCCCCAGCATTTT.